This is a list of T cell receptor beta chains from one sample in a study of a mutant IDH1 vaccine in newly diagnosed glioma. No antigen is known for these receptors. The data were produced by immunoSEQ multiplex PCR, yet TCRdb's version contains in-frame clones alone and is incomplete. The sample comprises approximately 30,000 clones, about 70% of which are singletons, and 6% to 9.5% rests with the top ten. The input for sequencing was PBMCs, taken from a glioma patient whose treatment included an IDH1 peptide vaccine. All receptors come from a man aged 45-65 years with glioma. The CDR3 runs from the conserved cysteine through the conserved F or W. Each record gives: clone size, J gene, D gene, V gene, CDR3 DNA, CDR3 protein. The D gene is left open where the match is weak. Clone sizes are given selectively: once, few, many, or a class where the clone is expanded.

>NA|TRBJ1-1|NA|TRBV29-1
TGCAGCCCGTCCGACGGGGATACTGAAGCTTTCTTT
CSPSDGDTEAFF
>NA|TRBJ2-7|NA|TRBV5-1
TGCGCCAGCAGCTTGGAGGCGAGCTCCTACGAGCAGTACTTC
CASSLEASSYEQYF
>NA|TRBJ1-4|NA|TRBV25-1
TGTGCCAGCAGCGCAGATAATGAAAAACTGTTTTTT
CASSADNEKLFF
>NA|TRBJ2-5|NA|TRBV7-2
TGTGCCAGCAGCCAACTAGGCGGGCCAGAAGGGACCCAGTACTTC
CASSQLGGPEGTQYF
>NA|TRBJ1-1|TRBD1|TRBV7-9
TGTGCCAGCGGGTTTAGTAGGGGGCTCCGGGGTGAAGCTTTCTTT
CASGFSRGLRGEAFF
>NA|TRBJ2-7|NA|TRBV9
TGTGCCAGCAGCGTAGGACCCCACTACGAGCAGTACTTC
CASSVGPHYEQYF
>NA|TRBJ2-5|NA|TRBV30
TGTGCCTGGAGTGTAGCGGTGATTGCGGGGACAGAGACCCAGTACTTC
CAWSVAVIAGTETQYF
>NA|TRBJ2-2|TRBD2|TRBV27
TGTGCCAGCAGTACATGGACTAGCGGGAGTTCCGGGGAGCTGTTTTTT
CASSTWTSGSSGELFF
>once|TRBJ1-1|NA|TRBV6-1
TGTGCCAGCAGTGAAGGGATACTGAACACTGAAGTTTTCTTT
CASSEGILNTEVFF
>NA|TRBJ2-1|NA|TRBV10-3
TGTGCCATGAACTCAGGGATCCCAGACCACAATGAGCAGTTCTTC
CAMNSGIPDHNEQFF
>once|TRBJ2-7|TRBD1|TRBV29-1
TGCAGCGTTGCGGATGGGGGACAGGAGTACTTC
CSVADGGQEYF
>NA|TRBJ1-4|NA|TRBV28
TGTGCCAGCAGTTTAAGCTCTGCCAACGAAAAACTGTTTTTT
CASSLSSANEKLFF
>NA|TRBJ1-5|NA|TRBV25-1
TGTGCCAGCACAGCGGGGAGCAATCAGCCCCAGCATTTT
CASTAGSNQPQHF
>few|TRBJ2-5|TRBD2|TRBV9
TGTGCCAGCAGCGTAGGCGGGGGAGGGACGACCCAGTACTTC
CASSVGGGGTTQYF
>few|TRBJ2-3|NA|TRBV7-2
TGTGCCAGCAGCTCACCTAGCCTAGGTTTAGATACGCAGTATTTT
CASSSPSLGLDTQYF
>NA|TRBJ2-2|TRBD2|TRBV10-3
TGTGCCATCAGTGACGAGCGGGGGAGCTGGGTGGCCGGGGAGCTGTTTTTT
CAISDERGSWVAGELFF
>once|TRBJ2-3|NA|TRBV2
TGTGCCAGCAAAGGTTGGGTGACTAGCACAGATACGCAGTATTTT
CASKGWVTSTDTQYF
>NA|TRBJ1-5|NA|TRBV21-1
TGTGCCAGCAGGGAGGGGGGGGCGAACCAGCCCCAGCATTTT
CASREGGANQPQHF
>NA|TRBJ1-1|NA|TRBV18
TGTGCCAGCTCACCACCGGGGTCATGGTCCACTGAAGCTTTCTTT
CASSPPGSWSTEAFF
>few|TRBJ2-7|NA|TRBV5-6
TGTGCCAGGGATTCTAAGATCTACGAGCAGTACTTC
CARDSKIYEQYF
>NA|TRBJ1-1|NA|TRBV7-9
TGTGCCAGCAGCTTAGAATCAGCTAACACTGAAGCTTTCTTT
CASSLESANTEAFF
>few|TRBJ2-7|TRBD2|TRBV7-2
TGTGCCAGCAGCTTAGTAGCGGGGGGCGGCGAGCAGTACTTC
CASSLVAGGGEQYF
>NA|TRBJ1-1|TRBD1|TRBV7-3
TGTGCCAGCAGCGGGGACAGTGGCACTGAAGCTTTCTTT
CASSGDSGTEAFF
>NA|TRBJ2-1|NA|TRBV29-1
TGCAGCGTTAGTACTAGCTTGTACAATGAGCAGTTCTTC
CSVSTSLYNEQFF
>NA|TRBJ1-2|TRBD1|TRBV11-3
TGTGCCAGCACGATGCCAGGGGGCAACGGCTACACCTTC
CASTMPGGNGYTF
>NA|TRBJ2-3|NA|TRBV10-3
TGTGCCATCAGTGGGGGTATTAGCGAACGTACAGATACGCAGTATTTT
CAISGGISERTDTQYF
>few|TRBJ2-5|NA|TRBV4-1
TGCGCCAGCAGCCCGAGCGGGTCACCGGGGGTCCAAGAGACCCAGTACTTC
CASSPSGSPGVQETQYF
>NA|TRBJ2-2|NA|TRBV6-5
TGTGCCAGCAGTTATGGCGAGAGCACCGGGGAGCTGTTTTTT
CASSYGESTGELFF
>NA|TRBJ1-2|NA|TRBV29-1
TGCAGCGTAAGGGACTCGAACTATGGCTACACCTTC
CSVRDSNYGYTF
>NA|TRBJ2-1|TRBD2|TRBV6-6
TGTGCCAGCAGTCCCACCCAGCGGGAGGGCCGGGATGAGCAGTTCTTC
CASSPTQREGRDEQFF
>NA|TRBJ2-7|NA|TRBV7-2
TGTGCCAGCAGCGCTCGGGACGGCGGATGGAACGAGCAGTACTTC
CASSARDGGWNEQYF
>NA|TRBJ1-6|NA|TRBV2
TGTGCCAGCAGTGAATACGGGGATTCACCCCTCCACTTT
CASSEYGDSPLHF
>NA|TRBJ1-2|TRBD1|TRBV28
TGTGCCAGCAGGTCCGGGACAGGGAACTATGGCTACACCTTC
CASRSGTGNYGYTF
>NA|TRBJ2-3|TRBD2|TRBV18
TGTGCCAGCTCACCACCGACTAGCGGGAGCGCTCATACGCAGTATTTT
CASSPPTSGSAHTQYF
>NA|TRBJ2-2|NA|TRBV9
TGTGCCAGCAGCGTAGAGAGCAGGGAGAACACCGGGGAGCTGTTTTTT
CASSVESRENTGELFF
>NA|TRBJ1-1|TRBD1|TRBV7-9
TGTGCCAGCAGCTTAGGACAGGGAAACACTGAAGCTTTCTTT
CASSLGQGNTEAFF
>NA|TRBJ1-2|NA|TRBV10-3
TGTGCCATCAGTGGGATCGACAAGGGGAGGGATGGCTACACCTTC
CAISGIDKGRDGYTF
>NA|TRBJ2-3|NA|TRBV9
TGTGCCAGCAGCGTAGTCGGAGATACGCAGTATTTT
CASSVVGDTQYF
>once|TRBJ1-1|NA|TRBV19
TGTGCCAGTACTGATGGGGGGATGAACACTGAAGCTTTCTTT
CASTDGGMNTEAFF
>NA|TRBJ2-1|NA|TRBV2
TGTGCCAGCAGTGGTCAGGTCTACAATGAGCAGTTCTTC
CASSGQVYNEQFF
>NA|TRBJ1-2|NA|TRBV4-3
TGCGCCAGCAGCCCGGGCGGCCGGGACTATGGCTACACCTTC
CASSPGGRDYGYTF
>NA|TRBJ1-5|TRBD1|TRBV5-1
TGCGCCAGCAGCTTGGGGACAGGGGGGTATCAGCCCCAGCATTTT
CASSLGTGGYQPQHF
>NA|TRBJ2-7|NA|TRBV4-2
TGTGCCAGCAGCCAAATGGGAGGGGGTTCCTTCAGGTACGAGCAGTACTTC
CASSQMGGGSFRYEQYF
>few|TRBJ2-5|TRBD2|TRBV15
TGTGCCACCAGCGCCCAGGCACTAGCGGGGGGACACCAAGAGACCCAGTACTTC
CATSAQALAGGHQETQYF
>NA|TRBJ1-2|NA|TRBV28
TGTGCCAGCAGTCCGACCCAGGGGTATGGCTACACCTTC
CASSPTQGYGYTF
>few|TRBJ2-7|TRBD1|TRBV4-2
TGTGCCAGCAGCCAAGGGACAGGGGACGAGCAGTACTTC
CASSQGTGDEQYF
>NA|TRBJ2-3|TRBD2|TRBV9
TGTGCCAGCAGCCCCCGGACTAGCGGGGGGGCCCATACGCAGTATTTT
CASSPRTSGGAHTQYF
>NA|TRBJ2-7|TRBD2|TRBV2
TGTGCCAGCACCAGCGGGAGTCTGTCCTACGAGCAGTACTTC
CASTSGSLSYEQYF
>NA|TRBJ1-1|NA|TRBV11-2
TGTGCCAGCAGCCCGCAGGGCAGCACTGAAGCTTTCTTT
CASSPQGSTEAFF
>NA|TRBJ1-2|NA|TRBV9
TGTGCCAGCAGCCTAGCAATTGACGACACAAACTACTATGGCTACACCTTC
CASSLAIDDTNYYGYTF
>once|TRBJ2-2|NA|TRBV13
TGTGCCAGCAGCTTCCGCGGTGGGGAGCTGTTTTTT
CASSFRGGELFF
>few|TRBJ1-2|TRBD1|TRBV7-9
TGTGCCAGCAGCCGGGACAGGGGCAACTATGGCTACACCTTC
CASSRDRGNYGYTF
>once|TRBJ1-2|NA|TRBV29-1
TGCAGCGTCCAGGGCGGAGACTATGGCTACACCTTC
CSVQGGDYGYTF
>NA|TRBJ1-6|NA|TRBV11-2
TGTGCCAGCAGCTTCATAAGGGCGAACTCACCCCTCCACTTT
CASSFIRANSPLHF
>NA|TRBJ2-3|NA|TRBV19
TGTGCCAGTAGGAGAGACCTCACAGATACGCAGTATTTT
CASRRDLTDTQYF